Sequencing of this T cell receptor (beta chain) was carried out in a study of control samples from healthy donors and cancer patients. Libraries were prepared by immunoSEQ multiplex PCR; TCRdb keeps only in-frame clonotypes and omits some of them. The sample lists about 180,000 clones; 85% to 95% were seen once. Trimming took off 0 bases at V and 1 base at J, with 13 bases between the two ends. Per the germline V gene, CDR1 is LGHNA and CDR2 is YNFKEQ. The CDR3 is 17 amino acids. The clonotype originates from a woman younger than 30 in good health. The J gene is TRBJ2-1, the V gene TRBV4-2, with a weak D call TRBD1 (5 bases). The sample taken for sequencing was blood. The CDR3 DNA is TGTGCCAGCAGCCAAGATCCGATGGGGCTGTCCTACAATGAGCAGTTCTTC. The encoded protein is CASSQDPMGLSYNEQFF.